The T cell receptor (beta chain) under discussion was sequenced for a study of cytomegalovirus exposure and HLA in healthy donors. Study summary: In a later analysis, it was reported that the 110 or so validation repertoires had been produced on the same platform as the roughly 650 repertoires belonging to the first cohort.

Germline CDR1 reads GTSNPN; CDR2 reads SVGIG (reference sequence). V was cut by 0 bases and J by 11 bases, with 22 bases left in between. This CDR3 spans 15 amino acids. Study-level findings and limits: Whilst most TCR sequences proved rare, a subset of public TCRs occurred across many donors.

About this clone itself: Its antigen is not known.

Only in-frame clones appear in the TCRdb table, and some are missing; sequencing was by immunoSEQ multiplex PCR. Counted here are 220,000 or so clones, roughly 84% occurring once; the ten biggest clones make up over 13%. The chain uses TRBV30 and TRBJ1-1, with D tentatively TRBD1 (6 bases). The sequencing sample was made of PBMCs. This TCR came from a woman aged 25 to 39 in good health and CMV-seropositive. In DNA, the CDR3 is TGTGCCTGGAGTGTACTGGGGCAGGGGTTAGGGACGGCTTTCTTT. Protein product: CAWSVLGQGLGTAFF.